Included here is one T cell receptor (beta chain) sequence, with context. The antigen is undetermined. These data come from a study of shared clonotypes between healthy human individuals. Partitioning of CD4+ cells yielded a CD45RA+ naive subset and a CD45RA-negative memory subset. Study-level results: Shared across several donors were roughly 4.8% of the naive CD4 clonotypes.

This CDR3 is built from 17 residues. The V segment lost 5 bases and the J segment 6 bases; nucleotides outside the gene matches: 10. In germline, CDR1 is LNHDA, CDR2 SQIVND (reference sequence). Sequencing was performed with immunoSEQ multiplex PCR; in TCRdb, only in-frame clones are kept and a portion is missing. The data contain about 1 million clones, around 75% of them seen just once; the ten biggest clones take up approximately 1.5%. The TCR was taken from a man aged 18 to 30 in good health. The chain joins TRBV19 to TRBJ2-1; 13 bases line up with TRBD2. Material for sequencing was memory CD4+ T cells sorted from blood. Subset reported: CD45RA-negative fraction. The CDR3 bases are TGTGCCAGTAGTCCTAGCCCGACTAGCGGGAGGCCCAATGAGCAGTTCTTC. Protein sequence: CASSPSPTSGRPNEQFF.